A selection of T cell receptor beta chains follows, all from one sample in a study of response to subunit inactivated influenza vaccine. TCRdb re-analysed the RT-PCR reads in MiXCR, keeping a single row per CDR3 protein. This table has hundreds of thousands of distinct CDR3 sequences, roughly 27% appearing once. The sample consisted of CD4+ T cells sorted from PBMCs, taken about 5 days after vaccination. The receptors derive from a man aged 45-65 years who received an inactivated influenza vaccine. Both conserved end residues are part of each CDR3. D genes are given only for firm matches. Rows give clone size only sometimes, using once, few, many, or a class for an expanded clone.

>TRBV5-1|TRBJ2-3|.|many
TGCGCCAGCAGCCTGTCTAGTAGTTCAGATACGCAGTATTTT
CASSLSSSSDTQYF
>TRBV7-9|TRBJ2-5|.|few
TGTGCCAGCAGCACGGATAGCGGACAAGAGACCCAGTACTTC
CASSTDSGQETQYF
>TRBV4-1|TRBJ1-4|.|many
TGCGCCAGCAGCCAAGGACCTTCAAATGAAAAACTGTTTTTT
CASSQGPSNEKLFF
>TRBV18|TRBJ2-1|.|.
TGTGCCAGCTCACCCGGCCAGGGGAACTCCTACAATGAGCAGTTCTTC
CASSPGQGNSYNEQFF
>TRBV4-1|TRBJ1-4|.|.
TGCGCCAGCAGCCGCCAGTCCAGGTCAACTAATGAAAAACTGTTTTTT
CASSRQSRSTNEKLFF
>TRBV28|TRBJ2-7|.|few
TGTGCCAGCGAATCAGGGGATTTGGGGTACGAGCAGTACTTC
CASESGDLGYEQYF
>TRBV12-3/TRBV12-4|TRBJ2-5|TRBD2|.
TGTGCCAGCAGTTTGCGCAGCGGGGGGGAAGAGACCCAGTACTTC
CASSLRSGGEETQYF
>TRBV29-1|TRBJ1-2|.|few
TGCAGCGTTGGGGGTGGCTACACCTTC
CSVGGGYTF
>TRBV14|TRBJ2-5|.|.
TGTGCCAGCAGCCAAGCTTCTCTTTTTTGGGGGAACACCCAAGAGACCCAGTACTTC
CASSQASLFWGNTQETQYF
>TRBV19|TRBJ2-1|.|.
TGTGCCAGTAGCGCTAGGGGGTACAATGAGCAGTTCTTC
CASSARGYNEQFF
>TRBV6-5|TRBJ2-7|TRBD1|many
TGTGCCAGCAGTTTCGACAGGGGCTCCGAGCAGTACTTC
CASSFDRGSEQYF
>TRBV12-3/TRBV12-4|TRBJ1-5|TRBD1|few
TGTGCCAGCAGCAGGTCGACAGGGGCAAGTCAGCCCCAGCATTTT
CASSRSTGASQPQHF
>TRBV6-5|TRBJ2-7|.|.
TGTGCCAGCAGTTACCTAGCCGGGGCCTCCTACGAGCAGTACTTC
CASSYLAGASYEQYF
>TRBV7-9|TRBJ1-1|TRBD1|.
TGTGCCAGCAACAAACAGGGGGTGAACACTGAAGCTTTCTTT
CASNKQGVNTEAFF
>TRBV7-2|TRBJ2-5|TRBD2|.
TGTGCCAGCAGCTACAGAGGACTAGGGCAAGAGACCCAGTACTTC
CASSYRGLGQETQYF
>TRBV4-1|TRBJ2-7|.|few
TGCGCCAGCAGCCAAGACAGACGAGGGCAGGGCTACGAGCAGTACTTC
CASSQDRRGQGYEQYF
>TRBV20-1|TRBJ2-4|TRBD1|once
TGCAGTGCTCGGAAGGGACAGGGGGTAGTAGCCAAAAACATTCAGTACTTC
CSARKGQGVVAKNIQYF
>TRBV24-1|TRBJ2-3|.|few
TGTGCCACCAGTGACCCCGTCGCAGGCCGGAAGGATACGCAGTATTTT
CATSDPVAGRKDTQYF
>TRBV7-2|TRBJ2-2|.|many
TGTGCCAGCAGCTTGGAGACCGGGGAGCTGTTTTTT
CASSLETGELFF
>TRBV20-1|TRBJ2-7|.|.
TGCAGTGCTAGAACTAGCCAGCAGTACTTC
CSARTSQQYF
>TRBV14|TRBJ2-1|TRBD1|few
TGTGCCAGCAGCCAGGAGAACGGACAGGGAACCTACAATGAGCAGTTCTTC
CASSQENGQGTYNEQFF
>TRBV10-2|TRBJ2-2|TRBD2|many
TGCGCCAGCGCTGGGACTAGCGGGAGAAAGATGGACACCGGGGAGCTGTTTTTT
CASAGTSGRKMDTGELFF
>TRBV24-1|TRBJ2-7|TRBD2|.
TGTGCCACCAGTGAGGGAGCGGGAAACGAGCAGTACTTC
CATSEGAGNEQYF
>TRBV18|TRBJ1-6|.|.
TGTGCCAGCTCACTTCGTGCAGGGGAGGACTCACCCCTCCACTTT
CASSLRAGEDSPLHF
>TRBV12-3/TRBV12-4|TRBJ2-1|.|few
TGTGCCAGCAGTACCTCGTGGGGAGGCAATGAGCAGTTCTTC
CASSTSWGGNEQFF
>TRBV9|TRBJ2-1|.|.
TGTGCCAGCAGCCCGGGGTTTAGCTCCTACAATGAGCAGTTCTTC
CASSPGFSSYNEQFF
>TRBV7-9|TRBJ1-2|.|.
TGTGCCAGCAGCTTAAGTACCACGAGGATCTATGGCTACACCTTC
CASSLSTTRIYGYTF
>TRBV12-3/TRBV12-4|TRBJ1-4|.|.
TGTGCCTCGAACGACCCCGGACGACACGGGGAAAAACTGTTTTTT
CASNDPGRHGEKLFF
>TRBV18|TRBJ1-2|.|few
TGTGCCAGCTCCCCCCAGGGTCGGGGACGGGCGAACTATGGCTACACCTTC
CASSPQGRGRANYGYTF
>TRBV5-6|TRBJ2-7|.|few
TGTGCCAGCAGCTTACAGCCCTCTGGATCCTACGAGCAGTACTTC
CASSLQPSGSYEQYF
>TRBV12-3/TRBV12-4|TRBJ1-1|.|few
TGTGCCAGCAGTTTACTGGCTGAAGCTTTCTTT
CASSLLAEAFF
>TRBV5-6|TRBJ2-5|.|few
TGTGCCAGCAGCTTTCGGTCTTGGCGGGGACAAGAGACCCAGTACTTC
CASSFRSWRGQETQYF
>TRBV28|TRBJ2-3|.|.
TGTGCCACCCAGTGGCATGTCGATAGCTATACGCAGTATTTT
CATQWHVDSYTQYF
>TRBV6-5|TRBJ2-1|.|.
TGTGCCAGCAGTTACGGGCATAGGGGGGCGGTTTACAATGAGCAGTTCTTC
CASSYGHRGAVYNEQFF
>TRBV12-3/TRBV12-4|TRBJ2-7|TRBD2|.
TGTGCCAGCAGCCCTCAACCGGGACTAGGCTACGAGCAGTACTTC
CASSPQPGLGYEQYF
>TRBV18|TRBJ2-5|.|few
TGTGCCAGCTCACCAGAGTCGGGGTTCCAGGAGACCCAGTACTTC
CASSPESGFQETQYF
>TRBV6-1|TRBJ2-1|.|few
TGTGCCAGCAGTGAAGGGAGAGGTTCCTACAATGAGCAGTTCTTC
CASSEGRGSYNEQFF
>TRBV20-1|TRBJ2-5|.|once
TGCAGTGGCGCCGGGCCTCCCCCCGAGACCCAGTACTTC
CSGAGPPPETQYF
>TRBV7-2|TRBJ1-5|.|.
TGTGCCAGCAGCTTAGCGGGGGCCACTCAGCCCCAGCATTTT
CASSLAGATQPQHF
>TRBV24-1|TRBJ2-5|.|many
TGTGCCACCGGGGGCAGCCAAGAGACCCAGTACTTC
CATGGSQETQYF
>TRBV20-1|TRBJ2-1|.|.
TGCAGTGCTAGAGCCCGAAATATTAACTACAATGAGCAGTTCTTC
CSARARNINYNEQFF
>TRBV20-1|TRBJ2-7|TRBD1|.
TGCAGTGCGACCCCCGGACAGGGGGCGACTTTGGGGGACGAGCAGTACTTC
CSATPGQGATLGDEQYF
>TRBV20-1|TRBJ1-1|.|.
TGCAGTGCTAGTTACCCCCAGAACACTGAAGCTTTCTTT
CSASYPQNTEAFF
>TRBV5-1|TRBJ2-3|.|.
TGCGCCAGCAGCTTGGAGCGGAGGGGGTCCATAGATACGCAGTATTTT
CASSLERRGSIDTQYF
>TRBV7-2|TRBJ2-7|.|.
TGTGCCAGCAGCTGGCACGGGACACCTAGCTCCTACGAGCAGTACTTC
CASSWHGTPSSYEQYF
>TRBV3-1|TRBJ2-1|TRBD1|few
TGTGCCAGCAGCCAAGGGGGGACAGATGAGCAGTTCTTC
CASSQGGTDEQFF
>TRBV5-4|TRBJ2-1|TRBD2|.
TGTGCCAGCAGCTCGACGACTAGCGGGAGGATTTACAATGAGCAGTTCTTC
CASSSTTSGRIYNEQFF
>TRBV29-1|TRBJ2-1|.|few
TGCAGCGTTGAAATCCGGAGCTCCTACAATGAGCAGTTCTTC
CSVEIRSSYNEQFF
>TRBV20-1|TRBJ2-7|.|many
TGCAGTCAGGGTGAGGGCGAGCAGTACTTC
CSQGEGEQYF
>TRBV6-1|TRBJ1-5|.|many
TGTGCCAGCACTACCGGGACGGGGGGGTATAGCAATCAGCCCCAGCATTTT
CASTTGTGGYSNQPQHF
>TRBV5-1|TRBJ2-3|.|few
TGCGCCAGCAGCCCCGATCGGACGACAGATACGCAGTATTTT
CASSPDRTTDTQYF
>TRBV5-1|TRBJ2-1|TRBD2|.
TGCGCCAGCAGTCACACCGGGACTACGTACTCCTACAATGAGCAGTTCTTC
CASSHTGTTYSYNEQFF
>TRBV14|TRBJ1-2|TRBD1|.
TGTGCCAGCAGCCAAGGAGTGACAGGGAGAGGCTACACCTTC
CASSQGVTGRGYTF
>TRBV10-1|TRBJ2-1|TRBD2|few
TGCGCCAGCAGTGGGGGACTAGCGACCAATGAGCAGTTCTTC
CASSGGLATNEQFF
>TRBV28|TRBJ2-3|.|few
TGTGCCAGCAGTATGACAGGTCCCACAGATACGCAGTATTTT
CASSMTGPTDTQYF
>TRBV5-1|TRBJ2-3|TRBD1|.
TGCGCCAGCAGCACCGGACAGGGACAGTATTTT
CASSTGQGQYF
>TRBV5-1|TRBJ2-1|TRBD1|.
TGCGCCAGCAGCTCACAAGGACAGGTATTCGATGAGCAGTTCTTC
CASSSQGQVFDEQFF